A single sample gave rise to the 17 T cell receptor beta chains below, sequenced in a study of blood T cell repertoires in COVID-19. TCRdb's copy holds only in-frame clones and misses some; the assay was immunoSEQ multiplex PCR. Altogether 200,000 to 300,000 clones are present, 86% being singletons, with the ten largest covering around 6.5%. The sequenced material came from peripheral blood. The receptors were gathered from a man between 60 and 75 years old with acute or convalescent COVID-19.

The rearrangement uses TRBV2 and TRBJ1-5; a weak D match, TRBD1 (6 bases). CDR3 size: 13 residues. The V gene's germline CDR1 is SNHLY and CDR2 FYNNEI. Trimming took 7 bases from V and 5 from J, leaving 12 bases between them. CDR3 DNA sequence: TGTGCCAGCACGCGGGGGCGAGATCAGCCCCAGCATTTT. Its protein is CASTRGRDQPQHF. The full variable domain, completed using reference TRBV2 and TRBJ1-5, is EPEVTQTPSHQVTQMGQEVILRCVPISNHLYFYWYRQILGQKVEFLVSFYNNEISEKSEIFDDQFSVERPDGSNFTLKIRSTKLEDSAMYFCASTRGRDQPQHFGDGTRLSIL.

The chain recombines TRBV2 with TRBJ2-5, with 9 nucleotides matching TRBD1. Germline trimming cut 5 bases from V and 2 bases from J; bases unmatched to any gene: 3. The CDR3 spans 14 residues. Germline loops: CDR1 SNHLY, CDR2 FYNNEI. The CDR3 DNA follows: TGTGCCAGCAGTTATGACAGGGGGCAAGAGACCCAGTACTTC. Translating gives CASSYDRGQETQYF.

V is TRBV12-5 and J is TRBJ1-1; weak D call: TRBD1 (5 bases). The CDR3 extends over 15 amino acids. The V gene's germline CDR1 is LGHNT and CDR2 FRNRAP. With 2 bases removed from V and 0 bases from J, the gap between germline ends came to 10 bases. The CDR3 sequence: CASGLSQGLNTEAFF. The CDR3 nucleotides are TGTGCTAGTGGTTTGTCTCAGGGATTGAACACTGAAGCTTTCTTT.

This chain links TRBV6-2 or TRBV6-3 with TRBJ2-7; D unresolved. V dropped 7 bases and J dropped 0 bases, with 16 bases sitting between them. CDR1 and CDR2 (germline): MNHEY, SVGEGT. This CDR3 has 15 residues. CDR3 sequence reads: CASTPARLSSYEQYF. Here the CDR3 DNA reads TGTGCCAGCACCCCCGCCAGGCTGAGCTCCTACGAGCAGTACTTC.

The V gene is TRBV7-8, the J gene TRBJ2-1, with a tentative D call TRBD1 (9 bases). The CDR3 runs to 18 residues. Trimming removed 3 bases at V and 10 bases at J, with 28 bases between. Germline CDR1 SGHVS, CDR2 FQNEAQ. CDR3 sequence: CASSFPGTGNGRALEQFF. The CDR3 DNA follows: TGTGCCAGCAGCTTTCCCGGGACAGGGAACGGGAGGGCCTTGGAGCAGTTCTTC.

The chain employs TRBV4-2 and TRBJ2-7; D remains ambiguous. The CDR3 consists of 15 residues. Looked up from germline, CDR1 is LGHNA and CDR2 is YNFKEQ. The V end was cut by 2 bases, the J end by 0 bases, with 11 bases between. CDR3: CASSQTGASSYEQYF. The CDR3 DNA follows: TGTGCCAGCAGCCAAACGGGTGCTAGCTCCTACGAGCAGTACTTC.

V is TRBV12-3 or TRBV12-4 and J is TRBJ1-2, with a weak D call TRBD1 (5 bases). V was pared by 4 bases and J by 3 bases, with 9 bases between. The CDR3 consists of 13 residues. DNA of the CDR3: TGTGCCAGCAGTTCCGACAGAGACTATGGCTACACCTTC. Its translation is CASSSDRDYGYTF.

The genes are TRBV4-1 and TRBJ1-1; 7 bases fit TRBD1. Germline V gives CDR1 MGHRA, CDR2 YSYEKL. The length of the CDR3 is 14 residues. J lost 1 base, V lost 5 bases, and 4 bases had no gene match. CDR3 coding DNA: TGCGCCAGCAGCGCCCGGGACAGGAACACTGAAGCTTTCTTT. Residues: CASSARDRNTEAFF.

A note on this clone: The same CDR3 can be traced to other DNA sequences in this sample. The chain employs TRBV7-2 and TRBJ1-1; D unclear. Germline V lookup: CDR1 SGHTA, CDR2 FQGNSA. Between the trimmed V and J ends, which lost 1 base and 0 bases, there was a span of 9 bases. This CDR3 has 15 amino acids. The chain's CDR3 is CASSLGSGLNTEAFF. For the CDR3, the DNA is TGTGCCAGCAGCTTAGGTTCAGGTCTGAACACTGAAGCTTTCTTT.

The gene calls are TRBV5-1 and TRBJ2-2; TRBD2 matches at 11 bases. J gave up 5 bases and V 2 bases, and 2 bases lay outside the gene matches. Germline lookup yields CDR1 SGHRS and CDR2 YFSETQ. This CDR3 is 15 amino acids long. CDR3 bases: TGCGCCAGCAGCTTCTGGACTAGCGGGACCGGGGAGCTGTTTTTT. It specifies CASSFWTSGTGELFF.

The V gene is TRBV12-5, the J gene TRBJ1-1; 7 nucleotides align to TRBD1. The CDR3 consists of 15 residues. CDR1 and CDR2 from the germline V gene are LGHNT and FRNRAP. The V segment lost 6 bases and the J segment 0 bases; nucleotides outside the gene matches: 7. The CDR3 DNA follows: TGTGCTAGTGGGGGACAGTTCTTTTTGAACACTGAAGCTTTCTTT. This sequence encodes CASGGQFFLNTEAFF.

J is TRBJ1-1 and V is TRBV7-8, with D tentatively TRBD1 (6 bases). The germline gives CDR1 SGHVS, CDR2 FQNEAQ. Trimming left V 0 bases short and J 3 bases short, with 11 bases between. The CDR3 sequence is 15 residues long. CDR3: CASSLASYRDTEAFF. Here the CDR3 DNA reads TGTGCCAGCAGCTTAGCGAGTTACAGGGACACTGAAGCTTTCTTT.

This clone was observed a few times. The chain uses TRBV30 and TRBJ2-1; TRBD1 agrees at 8 bases. Germline V gene data show CDR1 as GTSNPN and CDR2 as SVGIG (reference sequence). The trim removed 7 bases at V and 1 base at J, leaving 6 bases unmatched. This CDR3 has 14 residues. The CDR3: CAFLRQGSYNEQFF. Here the CDR3 DNA reads TGTGCCTTTTTACGACAGGGGTCCTACAATGAGCAGTTCTTC. Combining the CDR3 with reference TRBV30 and TRBJ2-1 gives the whole variable domain SQTIHQWPATLVQPVGSPLSLECTVEGTSNPNLYWYRQAAGRGLQLLFYSVGIGQISSEVPQNLSASRPQDRQFILSSKKLLLSDSGFYLCAFLRQGSYNEQFFGPGTRLTVL.

This clone was observed once. V usage is TRBV5-4 and J usage is TRBJ2-7, with 8 bases matching TRBD1. The length of the CDR3 is 14 residues. Germline CDR1 reads SGHNT; CDR2 reads YYREEE (reference sequence). The junction had 6 bases not matched to a gene; V was cut back by 6 bases and J by 1 base. The CDR3 DNA reads TGTGCCAGCACTGGGACAGGAGATTCCTACGAGCAGTACTTC. This encodes CASTGTGDSYEQYF.

The CDR3 bases are TGTGCCAGCAGCTTAGAGGCGGGACAGGGTTGGGCCAAAAACATTCAGTACTTC. It translates to CASSLEAGQGWAKNIQYF. The chain uses TRBV7-8 and TRBJ2-4; 9 bases are a match to TRBD1. Looked up from germline, CDR1 is SGHVS and CDR2 is FQNEAQ. There are 18 residues in the CDR3. Germline trimming cut 1 base from V and 1 base from J; bases unmatched to any gene: 8.

This clone has just one count. The rearrangement links TRBV27 to TRBJ1-2; 7 bases match TRBD1. Germline V gives CDR1 MNHEY, CDR2 SMNVEV (reference sequence). The length of the CDR3 is 15 residues. J gave up 1 base and V 2 bases, and 4 bases lay outside the gene matches. DNA of the CDR3: TGTGCCAGCAGTTTAGAGGGACAGCTTAACTATGGCTACACCTTC. Translated: CASSLEGQLNYGYTF.

The chain uses TRBV19 and TRBJ1-4; D not certain. Germline V gene lookup returns CDR1 LNHDA and CDR2 SQIVND (reference sequence). This CDR3 has 15 amino acids. V dropped 3 bases and J dropped 7 bases, with 15 bases sitting between them. The CDR3, as DNA: TGTGCCAGTAGTATCTCCCGGGGAGCTGGTGAAAAACTGTTTTTT. Protein: CASSISRGAGEKLFF.